The source of this T cell receptor (beta chain) is a study of EBV T-cell therapy then PD-1 blockade in nasopharyngeal carcinoma. The protocol was immunoSEQ multiplex PCR, while the TCRdb copy is restricted to in-frame clones and leaves out a portion. The table lists about 20,000 clones, about 81% of them singletons. The time point was: 266 days after commencement of treatment, after nivolumab therapy. Documented treatment: AdE1-LMPpoly-expanded autologous EBV-specific T-cell therapy followed by anti-PD-1 nivolumab. As for this clone: Its antigen is as yet unknown.

Material: CD8+ T cells from blood, obtained around day 260 from a patient whose treatment included autologous EBV-specific T cells and nivolumab. The sequence derives from a man aged 40-50 years with nasopharyngeal carcinoma.

The CDR3 sequence: CASSQVPLKHGTQYF. The CDR3 DNA sequence: TGTGCCAGCAGCCAAGTCCCCCTCAAGCATGGGACCCAGTACTTC. The chain employs TRBV14 and TRBJ2-5; D gene uncertain. Trimming stripped 1 base from V and 7 bases from J, with 16 bases between. This CDR3 spans 15 amino acids. Germline-derived CDR1 and CDR2 are SGHDN and FVKESK. Variable domain in full (rest from reference TRBV14 and TRBJ2-5): EAGVTQFPSHSVIEKGQTVTLRCDPISGHDNLYWYRRVMGKEIKFLLHFVKESKQDESGMPNNRFLAERTGGTYSTLKVQPAELEDSGVYFCASSQVPLKHGTQYFGPGTRLLVL.